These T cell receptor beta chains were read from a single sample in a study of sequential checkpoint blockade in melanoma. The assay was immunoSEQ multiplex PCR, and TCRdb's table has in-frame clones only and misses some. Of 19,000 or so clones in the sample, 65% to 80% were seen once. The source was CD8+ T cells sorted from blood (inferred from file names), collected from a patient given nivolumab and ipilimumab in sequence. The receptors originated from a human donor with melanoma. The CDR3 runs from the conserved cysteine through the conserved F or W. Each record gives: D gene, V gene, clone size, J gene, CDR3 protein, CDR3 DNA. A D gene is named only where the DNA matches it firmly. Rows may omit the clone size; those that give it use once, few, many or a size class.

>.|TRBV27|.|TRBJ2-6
CASTLSLGANVLTF
TGTGCCAGCACCCTATCCCTCGGGGCCAACGTCCTGACTTTC
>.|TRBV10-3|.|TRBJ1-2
CAISPLGPGDGYTF
TGTGCCATCAGTCCATTGGGACCAGGGGATGGCTACACCTTC
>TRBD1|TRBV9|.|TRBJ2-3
CASSGDRGTDTQYF
TGTGCCAGCAGCGGGGACAGGGGCACAGATACGCAGTATTTT
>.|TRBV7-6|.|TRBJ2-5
CASSLRQGETQYF
TGTGCCAGCAGCTTGCGGCAAGGCGAGACCCAGTACTTC
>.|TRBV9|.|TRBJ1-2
CASSPHSGVMGYTF
TGTGCCAGCAGCCCGCACAGCGGGGTAATGGGCTACACCTTC
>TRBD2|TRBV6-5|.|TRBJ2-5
CASSLASGVQETQYF
TGTGCCAGCAGCCTTGCTAGCGGGGTACAAGAGACCCAGTACTTC
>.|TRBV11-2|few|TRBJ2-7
CASSSNRVEQYF
TGTGCCAGCAGCTCCAACAGGGTGGAGCAGTACTTC
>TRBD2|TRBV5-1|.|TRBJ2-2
CASSLLRPGLALPGELFF
TGCGCCAGCAGCTTACTACGACCGGGACTAGCCCTGCCCGGGGAGCTGTTTTTT
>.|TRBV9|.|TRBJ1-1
CASSSSRGEAFF
TGTGCCAGCAGCTCCTCCAGGGGCGAGGCTTTCTTT
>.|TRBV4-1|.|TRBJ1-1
CASSQAGVGTEAFF
TGCGCCAGCAGCCAAGCCGGAGTGGGCACTGAAGCTTTCTTT
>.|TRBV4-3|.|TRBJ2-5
CASSQPSGSGRNQETQYF
TGCGCCAGCAGCCAACCTAGTGGAAGCGGGCGAAACCAAGAGACCCAGTACTTC
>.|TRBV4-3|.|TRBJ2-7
CASSLTLEVGNYEQYF
TGCGCCAGCAGCCTCACGCTCGAGGTTGGTAACTACGAGCAGTACTTC
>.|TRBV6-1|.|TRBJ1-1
CASISGGGEAFF
TGTGCCAGCATATCCGGGGGGGGTGAAGCTTTCTTT
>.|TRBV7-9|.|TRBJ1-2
CASSSPTGSGYTF
TGTGCCAGCAGCTCCCCGACAGGCAGTGGCTACACCTTC
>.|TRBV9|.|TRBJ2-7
CASSAPDRLTYEQYF
TGTGCCAGCAGCGCCCCGGACAGACTTACCTACGAGCAGTACTTC
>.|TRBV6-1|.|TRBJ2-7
CASNGNSYEQYF
TGTGCCAGCAACGGGAATTCCTACGAGCAGTACTTC
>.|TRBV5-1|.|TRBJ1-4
CASSLVTANEKLFF
TGCGCCAGCAGCTTGGTAACAGCTAATGAAAAACTGTTTTTT
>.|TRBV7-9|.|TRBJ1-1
CASGAGGNTEAFF
TGCGCCTCGGGCGCGGGTGGGAACACTGAAGCTTTCTTT
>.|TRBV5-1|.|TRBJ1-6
CASSYSGGQDSPLHF
TGCGCCAGCAGCTACTCCGGGGGTCAGGATTCACCCCTCCACTTT
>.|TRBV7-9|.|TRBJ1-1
CASSLTEAFF
TGTGCCAGCAGCTTGACAGAAGCTTTCTTT
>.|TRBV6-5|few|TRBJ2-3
CASSFARNSGDTQYF
TGTGCCAGCAGTTTCGCCAGGAACAGTGGGGATACGCAGTATTTT
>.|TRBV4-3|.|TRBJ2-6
CASSQVSGTGANVLTF
TGCGCCAGCAGCCAAGTGTCGGGGACTGGGGCCAACGTCCTGACTTTC
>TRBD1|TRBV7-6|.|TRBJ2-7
CAGSRLGQLSSYEQYF
TGTGCCGGCAGCCGATTGGGACAGCTTAGCTCCTACGAGCAGTACTTC
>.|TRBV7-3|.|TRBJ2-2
CASSLEGGSTGELFF
TGTGCCAGCAGCTTAGAGGGGGGGTCGACCGGGGAGCTGTTTTTT
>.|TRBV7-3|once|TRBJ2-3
CASSSGHTSTDTQYF
TGTGCCAGCAGCTCAGGGCACACTAGCACAGATACGCAGTATTTT
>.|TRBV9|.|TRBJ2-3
CASSRTGSYTDTQYF
TGTGCCAGCAGCCGAACAGGGTCCTACACAGATACGCAGTATTTT
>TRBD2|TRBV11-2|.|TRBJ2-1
CASSLGGGGADEQFF
TGTGCCAGCAGCTTAGGTGGCGGGGGGGCCGATGAGCAGTTCTTC
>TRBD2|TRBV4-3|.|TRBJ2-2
CASSQSSGEGTGELFF
TGCGCCAGCAGCCAATCTAGCGGGGAGGGCACCGGGGAGCTGTTTTTT
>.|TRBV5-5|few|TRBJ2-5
CASSGLQGTQYF
TGTGCCAGCAGCGGGCTCCAGGGAACCCAGTACTTC
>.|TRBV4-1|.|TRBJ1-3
CASSLYDSFSGNTIYF
TGCGCCAGCAGCCTGTATGACAGTTTCTCCGGAAACACCATATATTTT
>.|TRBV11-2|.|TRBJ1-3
CASSGRLGGTGNTIYF
TGTGCCAGCAGCGGTCGGCTAGGGGGAACCGGAAACACCATATATTTT
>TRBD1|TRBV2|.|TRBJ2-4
CASSEKKTGTKNIQYF
TGTGCCAGCAGTGAGAAAAAGACAGGGACCAAAAACATTCAGTACTTC
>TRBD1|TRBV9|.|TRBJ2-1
CASSFQGADEQFF
TGTGCCAGCAGCTTTCAGGGGGCCGATGAGCAGTTCTTC
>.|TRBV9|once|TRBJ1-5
CASSVIELTCNQPQHF
TGTGCCAGCAGCGTTATCGAGCTAACTTGCAATCAGCCCCAGCATTTT
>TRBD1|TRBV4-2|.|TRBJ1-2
CASSQEPGTAYGYTF
TGTGCCAGCAGCCAAGAACCGGGGACAGCCTATGGCTACACCTTC
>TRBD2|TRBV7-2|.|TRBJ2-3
CASSQERGGGASDTQYF
TGTGCCAGCAGCCAAGAGAGGGGCGGGGGGGCCTCAGATACGCAGTATTTT
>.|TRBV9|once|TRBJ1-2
CASSVADSTLYGYTF
TGTGCCAGCAGCGTGGCGGACAGTACCCTCTATGGCTACACCTTC
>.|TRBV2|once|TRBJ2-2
CASRNQGFRGELFF
TGTGCCAGCAGAAACCAGGGTTTCCGCGGGGAGCTGTTTTTT
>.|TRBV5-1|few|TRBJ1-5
CASRLTVNQPQHF
TGCGCCAGCAGATTGACAGTTAATCAGCCCCAGCATTTT
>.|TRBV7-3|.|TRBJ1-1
CASSSTVNTEAFF
TGTGCCAGCAGCTCGACAGTGAACACTGAAGCTTTCTTT